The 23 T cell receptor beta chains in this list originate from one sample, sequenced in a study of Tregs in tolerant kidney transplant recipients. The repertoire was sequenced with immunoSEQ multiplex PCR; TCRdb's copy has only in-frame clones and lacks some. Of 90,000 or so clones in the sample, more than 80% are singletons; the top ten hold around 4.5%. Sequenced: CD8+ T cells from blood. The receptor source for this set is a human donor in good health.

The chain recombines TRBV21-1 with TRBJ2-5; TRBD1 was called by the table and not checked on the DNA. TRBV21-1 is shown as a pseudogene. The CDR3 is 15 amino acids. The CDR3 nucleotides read TGTGCCAGCAGCAAGACAGGGGGCAATCAGGAGACCCAGTACTTC. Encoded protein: CASSKTGGNQETQYF.

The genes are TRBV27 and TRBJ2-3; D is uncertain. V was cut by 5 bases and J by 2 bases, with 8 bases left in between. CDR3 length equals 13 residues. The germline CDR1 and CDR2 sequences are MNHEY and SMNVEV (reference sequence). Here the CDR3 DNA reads TGTGCCAGCAGTAACCCGGCCACAGATACGCAGTATTTT. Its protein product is CASSNPATDTQYF.

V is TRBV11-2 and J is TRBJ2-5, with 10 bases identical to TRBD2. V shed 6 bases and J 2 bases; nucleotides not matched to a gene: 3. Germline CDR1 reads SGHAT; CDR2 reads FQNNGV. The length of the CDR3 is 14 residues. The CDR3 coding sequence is TGTGCCAGCAGTATAGCGGGAGGACAAGAGACCCAGTACTTC. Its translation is CASSIAGGQETQYF.

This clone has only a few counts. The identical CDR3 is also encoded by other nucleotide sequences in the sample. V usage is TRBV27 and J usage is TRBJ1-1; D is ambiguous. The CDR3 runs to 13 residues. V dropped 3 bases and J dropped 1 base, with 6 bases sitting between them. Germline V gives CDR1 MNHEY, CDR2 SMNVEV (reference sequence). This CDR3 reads CASSLRQNTEAFF. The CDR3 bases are TGTGCCAGCAGTTTGAGGCAGAACACTGAAGCTTTCTTT.

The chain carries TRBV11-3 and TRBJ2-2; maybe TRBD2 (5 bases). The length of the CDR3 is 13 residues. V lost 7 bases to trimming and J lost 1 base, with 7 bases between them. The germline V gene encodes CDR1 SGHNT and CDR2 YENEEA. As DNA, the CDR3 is TGTGCCAGCAAGGCGGGGAACACCGGGGAGCTGTTTTTT. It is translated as CASKAGNTGELFF.

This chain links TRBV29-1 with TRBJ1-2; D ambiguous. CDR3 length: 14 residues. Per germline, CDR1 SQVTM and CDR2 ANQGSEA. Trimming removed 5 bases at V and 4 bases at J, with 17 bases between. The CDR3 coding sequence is TGCAGCGTTTTCGCCACAGACCCATTCTATGGCTACACCTTC. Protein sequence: CSVFATDPFYGYTF.

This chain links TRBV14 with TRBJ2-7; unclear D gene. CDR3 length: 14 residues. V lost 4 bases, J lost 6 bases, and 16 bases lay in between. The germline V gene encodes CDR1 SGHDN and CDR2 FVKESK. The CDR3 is CASSLQKRGPEQYF. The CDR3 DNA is TGTGCCAGCAGCCTCCAAAAGCGAGGCCCCGAGCAGTACTTC.

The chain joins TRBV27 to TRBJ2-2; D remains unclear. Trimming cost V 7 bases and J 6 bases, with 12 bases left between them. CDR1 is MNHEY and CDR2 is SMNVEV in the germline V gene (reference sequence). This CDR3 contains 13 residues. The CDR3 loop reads CASTLGSPGELFF. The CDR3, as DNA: TGTGCCAGCACCCTGGGATCACCCGGGGAGCTGTTTTTT.

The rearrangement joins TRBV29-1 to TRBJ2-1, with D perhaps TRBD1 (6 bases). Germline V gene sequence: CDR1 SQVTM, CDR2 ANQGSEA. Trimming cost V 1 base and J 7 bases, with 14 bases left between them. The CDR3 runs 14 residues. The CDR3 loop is CSVEVLGAGNEQFF. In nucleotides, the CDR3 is TGCAGCGTTGAAGTTCTGGGGGCTGGGAATGAGCAGTTCTTC.

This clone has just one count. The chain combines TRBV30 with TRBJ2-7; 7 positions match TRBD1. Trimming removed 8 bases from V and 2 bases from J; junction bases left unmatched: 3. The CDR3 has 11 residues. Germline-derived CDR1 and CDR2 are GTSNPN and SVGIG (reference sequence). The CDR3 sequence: CAGGQAYEQYF. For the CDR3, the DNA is TGTGCCGGTGGACAGGCCTACGAGCAGTACTTC.

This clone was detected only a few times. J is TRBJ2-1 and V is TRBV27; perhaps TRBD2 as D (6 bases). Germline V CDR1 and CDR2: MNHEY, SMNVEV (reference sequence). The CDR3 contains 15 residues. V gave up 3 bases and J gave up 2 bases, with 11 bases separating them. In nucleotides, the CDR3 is TGTGCCAGCAGTTTCGTGGCGGGAACCTACAATGAGCAGTTCTTC. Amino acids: CASSFVAGTYNEQFF.

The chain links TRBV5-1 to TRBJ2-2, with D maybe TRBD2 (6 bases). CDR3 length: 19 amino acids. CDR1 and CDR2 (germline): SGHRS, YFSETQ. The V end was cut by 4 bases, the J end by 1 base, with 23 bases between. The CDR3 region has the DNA TGCGCCAGCAGCCCGGGGGAACAGCTGAAAGGGCTGAACACCGGGGAGCTGTTTTTT. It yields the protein CASSPGEQLKGLNTGELFF.

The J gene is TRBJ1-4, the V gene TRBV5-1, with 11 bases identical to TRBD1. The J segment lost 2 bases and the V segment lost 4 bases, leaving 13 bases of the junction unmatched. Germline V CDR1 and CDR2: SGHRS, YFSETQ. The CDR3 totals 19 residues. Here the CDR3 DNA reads TGCGCCAGCAGCCTCCGGGACAGGGGGACCGGTTGGACTAATGAAAAACTGTTTTTT. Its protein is CASSLRDRGTGWTNEKLFF. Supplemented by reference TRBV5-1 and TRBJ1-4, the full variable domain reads KAGVTQTPRYLIKTRGQQVTLSCSPISGHRSVSWYQQTPGQGLQFLFEYFSETQRNKGNFPGRFSGRQFSNSRSEMNVSTLELGDSALYLCASSLRDRGTGWTNEKLFFGSGTQLSVL.

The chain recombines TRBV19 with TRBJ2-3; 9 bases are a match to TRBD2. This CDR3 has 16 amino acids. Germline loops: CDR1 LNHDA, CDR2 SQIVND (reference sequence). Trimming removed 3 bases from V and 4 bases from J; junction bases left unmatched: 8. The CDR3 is CASSISGGGAADTQYF. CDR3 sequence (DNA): TGTGCCAGTAGTATTTCTGGCGGGGGGGCCGCAGATACGCAGTATTTT. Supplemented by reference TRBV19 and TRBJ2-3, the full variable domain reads DGGITQSPKYLFRKEGQNVTLSCEQNLNHDAMYWYRQDPGQGLRLIYYSQIVNDFQKGDIAEGYSVSREKKESFPLTVTSAQKNPTAFYLCASSISGGGAADTQYFGPGTRLTVL.

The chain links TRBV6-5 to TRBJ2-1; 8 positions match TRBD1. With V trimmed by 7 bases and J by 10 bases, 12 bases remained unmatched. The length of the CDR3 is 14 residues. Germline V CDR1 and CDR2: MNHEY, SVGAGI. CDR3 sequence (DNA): TGTGCCAGCACGTTCTTACTCCCAGGGGGCGAGCAGTTCTTC. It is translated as CASTFLLPGGEQFF.

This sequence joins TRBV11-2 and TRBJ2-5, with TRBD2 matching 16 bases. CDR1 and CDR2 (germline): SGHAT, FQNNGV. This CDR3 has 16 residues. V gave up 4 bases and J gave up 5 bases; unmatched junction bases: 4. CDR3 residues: CASSSEGLAGGETQYF. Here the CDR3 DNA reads TGTGCCAGCAGCTCCGAGGGACTAGCGGGAGGGGAGACCCAGTACTTC.

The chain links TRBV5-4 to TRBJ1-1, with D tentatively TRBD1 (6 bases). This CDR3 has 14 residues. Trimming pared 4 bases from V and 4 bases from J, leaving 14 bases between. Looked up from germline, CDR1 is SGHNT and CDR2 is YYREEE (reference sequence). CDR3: CASSDDRLLTEAFF. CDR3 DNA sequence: TGTGCCAGCAGCGATGACAGGCTTCTCACTGAAGCTTTCTTT.

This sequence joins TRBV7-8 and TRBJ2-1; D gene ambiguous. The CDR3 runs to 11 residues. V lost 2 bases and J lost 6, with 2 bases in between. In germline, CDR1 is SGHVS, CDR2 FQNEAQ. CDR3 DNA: TGTGCCAGCAGCTTAACCAATGAGCAGTTCTTC. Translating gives CASSLTNEQFF.

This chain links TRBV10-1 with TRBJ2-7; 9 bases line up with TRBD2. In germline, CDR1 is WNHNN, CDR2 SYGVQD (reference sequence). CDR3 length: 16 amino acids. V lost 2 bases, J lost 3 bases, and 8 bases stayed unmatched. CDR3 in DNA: TGCGCCAGCAGTGAGACTAGCGGGTCGGTAAACTACGAGCAGTACTTC. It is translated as CASSETSGSVNYEQYF.

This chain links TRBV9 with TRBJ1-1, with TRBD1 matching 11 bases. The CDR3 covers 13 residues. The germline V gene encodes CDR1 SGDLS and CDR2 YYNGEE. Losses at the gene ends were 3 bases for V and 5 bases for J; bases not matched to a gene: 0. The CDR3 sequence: CASSGDRGTEAFF. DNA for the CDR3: TGTGCCAGCAGCGGGGACAGGGGGACTGAAGCTTTCTTT.

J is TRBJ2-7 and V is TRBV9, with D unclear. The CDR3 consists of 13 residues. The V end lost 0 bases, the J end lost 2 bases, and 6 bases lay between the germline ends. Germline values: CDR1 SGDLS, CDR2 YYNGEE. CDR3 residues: CASSVALTYEQYF. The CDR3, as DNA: TGTGCCAGCAGCGTAGCCCTAACCTACGAGCAGTACTTC.

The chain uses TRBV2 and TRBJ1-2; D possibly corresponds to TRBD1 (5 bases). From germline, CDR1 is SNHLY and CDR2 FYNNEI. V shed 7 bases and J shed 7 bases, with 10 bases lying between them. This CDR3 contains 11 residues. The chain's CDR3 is CASKLGVGYTF. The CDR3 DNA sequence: TGTGCCAGCAAGCTAGGGGTTGGCTACACCTTC.

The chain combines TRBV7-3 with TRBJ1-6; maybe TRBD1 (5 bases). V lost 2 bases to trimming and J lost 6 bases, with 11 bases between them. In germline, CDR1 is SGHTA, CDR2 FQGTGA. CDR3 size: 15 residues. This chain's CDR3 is CASSLGGSGNSPLHF. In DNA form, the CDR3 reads TGTGCCAGCAGCTTAGGGGGGAGTGGTAATTCACCCCTCCACTTT.